The rows below give T cell receptor beta chains drawn from one sample of a study of a mutant IDH1 vaccine in newly diagnosed glioma. Here immunoSEQ multiplex PCR was the method, and the copy in TCRdb shows in-frame clones only, minus some. The sample has about 15,000 clones; around 91% are singletons. The material was PBMCs, obtained from a glioma patient treated with radiotherapy, temozolomide or both. The source of these receptors is a woman between 40 and 50 years old with glioma. Some clones in this sample may be carry-over from other donors' samples. Both conserved end residues are trimmed from each CDR3.

TRBV5-1	13	TRBJ1-1	ASSLAGTLNTEAF
TRBV6-5	11	TRBJ2-7	ASRGTGYYEQY
TRBV13	11	TRBJ1-1	ASSLQKNTEAF
TRBV29-1	13	TRBJ2-5	SALGLAGGKETQY
TRBV6-5	11	TRBJ1-2	ASRQGQLYGYT
TRBV5-1	14	TRBJ1-6	ASSSRDRANNSPLH
TRBV5-1	14	TRBJ2-7	ASSLSPSGVSYEQY
TRBV4-2	14	TRBJ2-1	ASSQDMASGRAEQF
TRBV27	12	TRBJ2-1	ASNPTGGVDEQF
TRBV18	11	TRBJ1-5	ASSKEAEQPQH
TRBV6-1	14	TRBJ1-4	ASSEAGGTGEEKLF
TRBV10-1	12	TRBJ2-2	ATQTGGDTGELF
TRBV13	16	TRBJ1-2	ASRQNWAGENGNYGYT
TRBV6-5	12	TRBJ1-2	ASSRQAANYGYT
TRBV10-3	13	TRBJ1-5	AISEMAGPNQPQH
TRBV2	13	TRBJ2-5	ASRKVASQQETQY
TRBV5-1	11	TRBJ1-1	ASSLAVNTEAF
TRBV4-2	15	TRBJ2-7	ASSQDRGGITLYEQY
TRBV6-6	11	TRBJ2-7	ASRQGSSYEQY
TRBV4-2	14	TRBJ2-7	ASSQVRAGGPGEQY
TRBV29-1	13	TRBJ1-1	SVAGRSTMNTEAF
TRBV13	11	TRBJ2-7	ASSLSGAHEQY
TRBV29-1	11	TRBJ1-1	SATGQGETEAF
TRBV27	12	TRBJ2-3	ASFDPPPADTQY
TRBV11-2	10	TRBJ2-7	ASSLGPREQY
TRBV6-1	13	TRBJ1-6	ASRGASSYNSPLH
TRBV20-1	8	TRBJ1-2	SAGGNGYT
TRBV2	11	TRBJ2-7	ASSEGGTGEQY
TRBV5-1	14	TRBJ1-6	ASSLGAGGVRSPLH
TRBV29-1	15	TRBJ2-3	SVDSLTKQGGTDTQY
TRBV19	10	TRBJ1-5	ASSIAQGAQH
TRBV7-9	13	TRBJ1-4	ASSLDGGRNEKLF
TRBV7-9	13	TRBJ2-7	ASSSYRGLSYEQY
TRBV7-6	13	TRBJ2-5	ASSLAEGVGETQY
TRBV2	13	TRBJ2-7	ASSAEGRWRYEQY
TRBV7-4	16	TRBJ1-2	ASSPRERGPDGAWGYT
TRBV6-5	14	TRBJ1-1	ASSYTTRDSFTEAF
TRBV4-2	11	TRBJ2-7	ASSQDRTYEQY
TRBV10-3	15	TRBJ2-5	AISERLAGAPGETQY
TRBV5-1	14	TRBJ1-4	ASSLSKYWGDEKLF
TRBV28	12	TRBJ1-2	ASRAGTGGHGYT
TRBV28	10	TRBJ2-5	ASKQAHETQY
TRBV2	14	TRBJ1-5	ASSPRTGAIGQPQH
TRBV5-1	12	TRBJ2-5	ASSPGSGIETQY
TRBV5-1	14	TRBJ1-2	ASSLRDRPSNYGYT
TRBV5-8	14	TRBJ2-1	ASSPQAGEDRNEQF
TRBV19	12	TRBJ1-5	ASTPRQGSAPQH
TRBV2	11	TRBJ2-5	ASRGTIQETQY
TRBV7-9	14	TRBJ2-2	ASSLKAGAEGGELF
TRBV19	11	TRBJ2-7	ASRDRGLGEQY
TRBV5-1	9	TRBJ2-7	ASSFGYEQY